The sequence of this T cell receptor (beta chain) was determined in a study of control samples from healthy donors and cancer patients. Clones were sequenced by immunoSEQ multiplex PCR, and TCRdb holds only the in-frame ones, with some missing. The table has about 89,000 clones, roughly 86% seen once. V gave up 5 bases and J gave up 4 bases; unmatched junction bases: 5. CDR3 length: 14 residues. CDR1 and CDR2 from the germline V gene are KGHSH and LQKENI. Sequenced: blood. This receptor was identified in a man aged 25 to 40 in good health. The rearrangement links TRBV18 to TRBJ2-7; 10 bases align to TRBD1. The CDR3 region has the DNA TGTGCCAGCTCAGAGGGACAGGGGCCATACGAGCAGTACTTC. As protein: CASSEGQGPYEQYF.